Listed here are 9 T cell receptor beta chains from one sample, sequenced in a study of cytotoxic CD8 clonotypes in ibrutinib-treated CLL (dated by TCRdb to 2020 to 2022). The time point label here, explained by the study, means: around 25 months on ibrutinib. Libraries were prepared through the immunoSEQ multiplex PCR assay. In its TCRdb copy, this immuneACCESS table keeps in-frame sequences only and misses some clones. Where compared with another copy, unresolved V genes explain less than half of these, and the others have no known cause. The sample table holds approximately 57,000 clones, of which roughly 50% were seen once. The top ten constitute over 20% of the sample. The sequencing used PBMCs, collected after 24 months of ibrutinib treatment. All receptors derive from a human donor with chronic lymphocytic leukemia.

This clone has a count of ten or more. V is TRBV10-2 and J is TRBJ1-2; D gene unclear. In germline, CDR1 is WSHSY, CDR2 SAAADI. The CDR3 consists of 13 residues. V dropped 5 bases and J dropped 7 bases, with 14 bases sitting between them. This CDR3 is CASSQTKARGYTF. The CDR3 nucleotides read TGCGCCAGCAGTCAAACCAAGGCGCGTGGCTACACCTTC.

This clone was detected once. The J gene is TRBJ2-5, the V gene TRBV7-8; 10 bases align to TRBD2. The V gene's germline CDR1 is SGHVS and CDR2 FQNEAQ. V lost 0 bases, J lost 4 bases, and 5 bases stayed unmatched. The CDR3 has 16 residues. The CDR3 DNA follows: TGTGCCAGCAGCTTAGCCAGCGGGGGGGGCTTAGAGACCCAGTACTTC. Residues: CASSLASGGGLETQYF.

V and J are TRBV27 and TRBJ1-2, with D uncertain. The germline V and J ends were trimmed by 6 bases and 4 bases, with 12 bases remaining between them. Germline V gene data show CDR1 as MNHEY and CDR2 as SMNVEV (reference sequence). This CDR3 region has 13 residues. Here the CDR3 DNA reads TGTGCCAGCAGATCGTCGGGCCGCTATGGCTACACCTTC. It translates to CASRSSGRYGYTF.

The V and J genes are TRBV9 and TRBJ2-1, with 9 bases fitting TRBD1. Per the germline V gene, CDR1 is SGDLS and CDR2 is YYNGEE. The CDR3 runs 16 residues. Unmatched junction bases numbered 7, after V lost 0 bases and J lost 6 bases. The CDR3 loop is CASSVGVTGGRNEQFF. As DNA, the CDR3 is TGTGCCAGCAGCGTAGGTGTGACAGGGGGGCGCAATGAGCAGTTCTTC.

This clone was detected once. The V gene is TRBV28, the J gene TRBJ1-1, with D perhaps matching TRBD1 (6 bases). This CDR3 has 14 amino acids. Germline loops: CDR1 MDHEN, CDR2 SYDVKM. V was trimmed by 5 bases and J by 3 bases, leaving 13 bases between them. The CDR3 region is CASSEQGRDTEAFF. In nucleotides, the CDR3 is TGTGCCAGCAGTGAGCAGGGGAGGGACACTGAAGCTTTCTTT.

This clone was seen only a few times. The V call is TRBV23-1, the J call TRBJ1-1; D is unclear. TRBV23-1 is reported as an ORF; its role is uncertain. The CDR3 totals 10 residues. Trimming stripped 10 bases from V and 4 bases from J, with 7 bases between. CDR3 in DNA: TGCGCCACGCACACCACTGAAGCTTTCTTT. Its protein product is CATHTTEAFF.

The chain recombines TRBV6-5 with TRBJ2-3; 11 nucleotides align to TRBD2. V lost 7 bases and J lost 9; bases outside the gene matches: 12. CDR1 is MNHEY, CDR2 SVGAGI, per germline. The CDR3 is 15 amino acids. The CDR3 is CASTMTSGDPRTQYF. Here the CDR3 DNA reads TGTGCCAGCACAATGACTAGCGGGGATCCAAGGACGCAGTATTTT.

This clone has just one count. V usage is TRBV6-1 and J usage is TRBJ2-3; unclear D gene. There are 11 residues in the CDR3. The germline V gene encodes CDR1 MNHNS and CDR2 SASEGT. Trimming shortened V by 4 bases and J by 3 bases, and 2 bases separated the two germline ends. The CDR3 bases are TGTGCCAGCAGTGTAACAGATACGCAGTATTTT. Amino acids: CASSVTDTQYF.

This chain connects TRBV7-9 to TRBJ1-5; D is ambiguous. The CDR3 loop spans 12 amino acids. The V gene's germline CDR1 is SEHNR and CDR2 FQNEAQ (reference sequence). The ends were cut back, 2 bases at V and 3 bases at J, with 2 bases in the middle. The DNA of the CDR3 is TGTGCCAGCAGCTTACACAATCAGCCCCAGCATTTT. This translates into CASSLHNQPQHF.